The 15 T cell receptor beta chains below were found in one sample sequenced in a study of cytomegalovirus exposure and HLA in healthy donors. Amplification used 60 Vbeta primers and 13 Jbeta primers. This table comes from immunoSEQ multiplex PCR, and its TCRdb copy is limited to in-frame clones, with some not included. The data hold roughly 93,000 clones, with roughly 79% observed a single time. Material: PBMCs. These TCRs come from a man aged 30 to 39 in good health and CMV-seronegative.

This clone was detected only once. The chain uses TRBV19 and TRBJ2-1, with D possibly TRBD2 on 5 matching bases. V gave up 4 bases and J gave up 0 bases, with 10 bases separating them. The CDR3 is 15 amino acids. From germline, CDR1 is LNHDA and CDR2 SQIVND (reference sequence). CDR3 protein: CASSKRVASYNEQFF. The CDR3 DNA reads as TGTGCCAGTAGTAAGAGGGTCGCCTCCTACAATGAGCAGTTCTTC.

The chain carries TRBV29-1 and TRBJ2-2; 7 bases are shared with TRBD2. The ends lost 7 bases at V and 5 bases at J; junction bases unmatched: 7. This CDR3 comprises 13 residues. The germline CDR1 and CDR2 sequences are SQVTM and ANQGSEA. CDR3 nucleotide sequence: TGCAGCGCCTTGGGGGGGTGGACCGGGGAGCTGTTTTTT. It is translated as CSALGGWTGELFF.

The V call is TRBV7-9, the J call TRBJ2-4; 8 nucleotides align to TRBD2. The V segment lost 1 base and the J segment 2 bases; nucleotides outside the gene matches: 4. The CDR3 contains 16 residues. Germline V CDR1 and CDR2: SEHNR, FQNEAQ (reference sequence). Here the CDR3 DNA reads TGTGCCAGCAGCTTAGGGACTAGCTGGTCCAAAAACATTCAGTACTTC. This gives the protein CASSLGTSWSKNIQYF.

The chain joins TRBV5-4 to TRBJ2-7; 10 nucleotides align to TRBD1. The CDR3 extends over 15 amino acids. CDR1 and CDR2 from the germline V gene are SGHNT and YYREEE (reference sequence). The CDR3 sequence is CASSRAGQGLYEQHV. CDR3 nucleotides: TGTGCCAGCAGCCGAGCGGGACAGGGGCTCTACGAGCAGCACGTC.

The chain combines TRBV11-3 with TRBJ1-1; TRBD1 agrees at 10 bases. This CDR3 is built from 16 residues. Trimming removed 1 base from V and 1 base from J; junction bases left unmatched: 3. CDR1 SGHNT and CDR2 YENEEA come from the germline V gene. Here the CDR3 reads CASSLGGDRGNTEAFF. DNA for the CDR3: TGTGCCAGCAGCTTAGGGGGGGACAGGGGGAACACTGAAGCTTTCTTT.

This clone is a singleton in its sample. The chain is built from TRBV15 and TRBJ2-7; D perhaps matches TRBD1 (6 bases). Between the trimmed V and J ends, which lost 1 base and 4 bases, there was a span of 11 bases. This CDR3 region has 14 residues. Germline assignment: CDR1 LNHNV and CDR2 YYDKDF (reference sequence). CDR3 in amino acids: CATSRGQAPYEQYF. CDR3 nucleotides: TGTGCCACCAGCAGAGGACAGGCCCCATACGAGCAGTACTTC. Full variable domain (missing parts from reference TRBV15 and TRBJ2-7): DAMVIQNPRYQVTQFGKPVTLSCSQTLNHNVMYWYQQKSSQAPKLLFHYYDKDFNNEADTPDNFQSRRPNTSFCFLDIRSPGLGDTAMYLCATSRGQAPYEQYFGPGTRLTVT.

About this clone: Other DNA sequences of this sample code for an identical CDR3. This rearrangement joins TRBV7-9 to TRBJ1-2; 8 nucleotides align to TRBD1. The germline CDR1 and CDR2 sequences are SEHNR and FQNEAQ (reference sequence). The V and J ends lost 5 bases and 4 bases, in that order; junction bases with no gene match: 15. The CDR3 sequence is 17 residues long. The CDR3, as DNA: TGTGCCAGCAGCCGGTCCCGGGACAGGTTCCGGGGCTATGGCTACACCTTC. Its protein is CASSRSRDRFRGYGYTF.

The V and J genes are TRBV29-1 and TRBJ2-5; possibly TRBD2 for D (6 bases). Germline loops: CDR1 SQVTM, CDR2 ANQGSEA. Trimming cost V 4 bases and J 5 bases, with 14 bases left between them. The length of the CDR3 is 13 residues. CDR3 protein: CSVAPGLSETQYF. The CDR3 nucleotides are TGCAGCGTTGCACCGGGACTTAGTGAGACCCAGTACTTC.

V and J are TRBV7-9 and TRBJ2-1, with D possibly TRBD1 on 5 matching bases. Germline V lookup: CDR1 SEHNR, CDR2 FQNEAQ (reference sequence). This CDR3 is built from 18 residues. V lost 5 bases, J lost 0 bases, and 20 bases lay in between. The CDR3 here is CASSTRQKVSSSYNEQFF. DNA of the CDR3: TGTGCCAGCAGCACCAGACAGAAGGTTTCGAGCTCCTACAATGAGCAGTTCTTC.

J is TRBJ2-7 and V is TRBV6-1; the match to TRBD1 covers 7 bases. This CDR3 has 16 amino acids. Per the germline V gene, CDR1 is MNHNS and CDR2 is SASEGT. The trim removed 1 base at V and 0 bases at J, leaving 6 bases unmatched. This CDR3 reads CASSEVWTGPSYEQYV. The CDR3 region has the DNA TGTGCCAGCAGTGAAGTTTGGACAGGTCCCTCCTACGAGCAGTACGTC.

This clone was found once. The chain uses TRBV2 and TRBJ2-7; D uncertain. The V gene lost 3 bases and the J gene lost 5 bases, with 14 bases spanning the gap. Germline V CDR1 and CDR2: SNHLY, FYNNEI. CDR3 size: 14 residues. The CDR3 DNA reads TGTGCCAGCAGTGATACTGGCGGCTTCCACGAGCAGTACGTC. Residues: CASSDTGGFHEQYV.

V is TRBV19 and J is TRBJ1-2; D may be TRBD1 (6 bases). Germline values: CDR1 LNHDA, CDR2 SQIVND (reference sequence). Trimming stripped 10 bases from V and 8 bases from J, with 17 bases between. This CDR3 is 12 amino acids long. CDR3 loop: CATLRGATGYTF. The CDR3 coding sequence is TGTGCCACCCTCCGGGGGGCCACCGGCTACACCTTC.

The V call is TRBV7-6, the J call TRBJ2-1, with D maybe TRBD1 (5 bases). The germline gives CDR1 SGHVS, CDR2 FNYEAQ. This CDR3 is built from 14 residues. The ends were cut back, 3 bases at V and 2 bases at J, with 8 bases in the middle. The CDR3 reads CASSFPGTYNEQFF. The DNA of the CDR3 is TGTGCCAGCAGCTTCCCAGGGACCTACAATGAGCAGTTCTTC.

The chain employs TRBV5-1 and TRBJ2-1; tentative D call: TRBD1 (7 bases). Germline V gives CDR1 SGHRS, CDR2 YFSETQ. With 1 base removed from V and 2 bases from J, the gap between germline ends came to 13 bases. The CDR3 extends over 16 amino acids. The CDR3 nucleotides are TGCGCCAGCAGCTTGAGGCCAGGGGGGACCTACAATGAGCAGTTCTTC. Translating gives CASSLRPGGTYNEQFF. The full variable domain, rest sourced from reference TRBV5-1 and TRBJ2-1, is KAGVTQTPRYLIKTRGQQVTLSCSPISGHRSVSWYQQTPGQGLQFLFEYFSETQRNKGNFPGRFSGRQFSNSRSEMNVSTLELGDSALYLCASSLRPGGTYNEQFFGPGTRLTVL.

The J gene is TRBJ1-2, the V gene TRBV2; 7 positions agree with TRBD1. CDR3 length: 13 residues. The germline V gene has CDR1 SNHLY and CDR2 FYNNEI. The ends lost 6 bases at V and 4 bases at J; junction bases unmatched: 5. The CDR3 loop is CASRGDSAYGYTF. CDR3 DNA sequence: TGTGCCAGCAGGGGGGACAGCGCCTATGGCTACACCTTC.